These T cell receptor beta chains were read from a single sample in a study of T cell responses to AZD1222 COVID-19 vaccine. Clones were read by immunoSEQ multiplex PCR, and TCRdb kept only the in-frame ones, dropping some. The sample has over 120,000 clones; more than 90% are singletons. Here the sequenced sample was peripheral blood, taken on day 0 of AZD1222 vaccination. The receptors come from an adult in good health. The CDR3 runs from the conserved cysteine through the conserved F or W. Each record gives: D gene, CDR3 length, J gene, V gene, clone size, CDR3 protein, CDR3 DNA. D genes are given only for firm matches. Only part of the rows carry a size: once, few, many, or a class if the clone is expanded.

d_call: TRBD2
cdr3_length: 16
j_call: TRBJ2-3
v_call: TRBV12-5
clone_size: once
cdr3_aa: CASGLGLAASTDTQYF
cdr3_nt: TGTGCTAGTGGTTTGGGACTAGCGGCTAGCACAGATACGCAGTATTTT

d_call: NA
cdr3_length: 14
j_call: TRBJ2-1
v_call: TRBV27
clone_size: NA
cdr3_aa: CASSPLSANNEQFF
cdr3_nt: TGTGCCAGCAGTCCCCTTAGCGCGAACAATGAGCAGTTCTTC

d_call: TRBD2
cdr3_length: 15
j_call: TRBJ2-7
v_call: TRBV6-5
clone_size: NA
cdr3_aa: CASSYSSGRAYEQYF
cdr3_nt: TGTGCCAGCAGTTACTCGAGCGGGAGGGCCTACGAGCAGTACTTC

d_call: TRBD1
cdr3_length: 16
j_call: TRBJ1-2
v_call: TRBV10-3
clone_size: NA
cdr3_aa: CAISEIGDRGPYGYTF
cdr3_nt: TGTGCCATCAGTGAGATAGGGGACAGGGGGCCCTATGGCTACACCTTC

d_call: NA
cdr3_length: 15
j_call: TRBJ1-6
v_call: TRBV7-9
clone_size: NA
cdr3_aa: CASSWSGGANSPLHF
cdr3_nt: TGTGCCAGCAGCTGGTCCGGCGGGGCAAATTCACCCCTCCACTTT

d_call: NA
cdr3_length: 15
j_call: TRBJ1-4
v_call: TRBV7-9
clone_size: once
cdr3_aa: CASSLASGREEKLFF
cdr3_nt: TGTGCCAGCAGCTTAGCATCAGGGAGGGAAGAAAAACTGTTTTTT

d_call: NA
cdr3_length: 13
j_call: TRBJ1-2
v_call: TRBV5-1
clone_size: few
cdr3_aa: CASSLAVNYGYTF
cdr3_nt: TGCGCCAGCAGCTTGGCGGTGAACTATGGCTACACCTTC

d_call: NA
cdr3_length: 14
j_call: TRBJ1-3
v_call: TRBV19
clone_size: NA
cdr3_aa: CASSTSVGPDTIYF
cdr3_nt: TGTGCCAGTAGTACTTCCGTTGGGCCGGACACCATATATTTT

d_call: NA
cdr3_length: 14
j_call: TRBJ1-4
v_call: TRBV6-5
clone_size: NA
cdr3_aa: CASRIRQGAEKLFF
cdr3_nt: TGTGCCAGCAGAATTAGGCAAGGGGCTGAAAAACTGTTTTTT

d_call: TRBD2
cdr3_length: 16
j_call: TRBJ2-1
v_call: TRBV7-9
clone_size: NA
cdr3_aa: CASSWTSGGPSNEQFF
cdr3_nt: TGTGCCAGCAGCTGGACTAGCGGGGGGCCCAGCAATGAGCAGTTCTTC

d_call: TRBD1
cdr3_length: 12
j_call: TRBJ2-5
v_call: TRBV3-1/TRBV3-2
clone_size: NA
cdr3_aa: CASSHRGETQYF
cdr3_nt: TGTGCCAGCAGTCACAGGGGAGAGACCCAGTACTTC

d_call: NA
cdr3_length: 15
j_call: TRBJ2-7
v_call: TRBV5-6
clone_size: NA
cdr3_aa: CASSLAPSDAYEQYF
cdr3_nt: TGTGCCAGCAGCTTGGCCCCATCCGACGCCTACGAGCAGTACTTC

d_call: TRBD2
cdr3_length: 16
j_call: TRBJ2-1
v_call: TRBV14
clone_size: NA
cdr3_aa: CASSRLREGLASEQFF
cdr3_nt: TGTGCCAGCAGCCGACTCAGGGAGGGACTAGCGAGTGAGCAGTTCTTC

d_call: TRBD2
cdr3_length: 15
j_call: TRBJ2-7
v_call: TRBV4-2
clone_size: NA
cdr3_aa: CASSQEGGSSYEQYF
cdr3_nt: TGTGCCAGCAGCCAAGAGGGCGGGAGCTCCTACGAGCAGTACTTC

d_call: TRBD2
cdr3_length: 16
j_call: TRBJ2-1
v_call: TRBV4-2
clone_size: NA
cdr3_aa: CASSPGTSGNYNEQFF
cdr3_nt: TGTGCCAGCAGCCCCGGGACTAGCGGGAACTACAATGAGCAGTTCTTC

d_call: NA
cdr3_length: 13
j_call: TRBJ2-2
v_call: TRBV6-1
clone_size: few
cdr3_aa: CASSEADTGELFF
cdr3_nt: TGTGCCAGCAGTGAAGCAGACACCGGGGAGCTGTTTTTT

d_call: NA
cdr3_length: 14
j_call: TRBJ1-4
v_call: TRBV9
clone_size: once
cdr3_aa: CASSVGWTNEKLFF
cdr3_nt: TGTGCCAGCAGCGTAGGGTGGACTAATGAAAAACTGTTTTTT

d_call: NA
cdr3_length: 16
j_call: TRBJ2-7
v_call: TRBV3-1/TRBV3-2
clone_size: once
cdr3_aa: CASSLYGREVTYEQYF
cdr3_nt: TGTGCCAGCAGCCTTTACGGTAGGGAAGTAACCTACGAGCAGTACTTC

d_call: NA
cdr3_length: 13
j_call: TRBJ1-1
v_call: TRBV6-5
clone_size: NA
cdr3_aa: CASSPLGYTEAFF
cdr3_nt: TGTGCCAGCAGCCCGTTGGGGTACACTGAAGCTTTCTTT

d_call: TRBD2
cdr3_length: 16
j_call: TRBJ2-1
v_call: TRBV5-4
clone_size: NA
cdr3_aa: CASSLRGGLSYNEQFF
cdr3_nt: TGTGCCAGCAGCTTGCGGGGGGGGCTATCCTACAATGAGCAGTTCTTC

d_call: TRBD2
cdr3_length: 16
j_call: TRBJ2-7
v_call: TRBV6-1
clone_size: once
cdr3_aa: CASSGTSGGRSYEQYF
cdr3_nt: TGTGCCAGCAGTGGGACTAGCGGGGGGAGATCCTACGAGCAGTACTTC

d_call: TRBD2
cdr3_length: 17
j_call: TRBJ2-1
v_call: TRBV5-4
clone_size: once
cdr3_aa: CASSAPWGGSSYNEQFF
cdr3_nt: TGTGCCAGCAGCGCGCCGTGGGGGGGAAGCTCCTACAATGAGCAGTTCTTC

d_call: NA
cdr3_length: 15
j_call: TRBJ1-4
v_call: TRBV7-9
clone_size: NA
cdr3_aa: CASSLDTSTNEKLFF
cdr3_nt: TGTGCCAGCAGCTTGGACACTTCAACTAATGAAAAACTGTTTTTT

d_call: TRBD1
cdr3_length: 17
j_call: TRBJ1-4
v_call: TRBV9
clone_size: NA
cdr3_aa: CASSPGQGISFDEKLFF
cdr3_nt: TGTGCCAGCAGCCCAGGACAGGGGATCAGCTTCGATGAAAAACTGTTTTTT

d_call: TRBD1
cdr3_length: 16
j_call: TRBJ1-3
v_call: TRBV6-6
clone_size: NA
cdr3_aa: CASSFGNRGSGNTIYF
cdr3_nt: TGTGCCAGCAGTTTTGGGAACAGGGGCTCTGGAAACACCATATATTTT

d_call: NA
cdr3_length: 13
j_call: TRBJ1-4
v_call: TRBV5-1
clone_size: NA
cdr3_aa: CASSPGPNEKLFF
cdr3_nt: TGCGCCAGCAGCCCGGGGCCTAATGAAAAACTGTTTTTT

d_call: TRBD1
cdr3_length: 16
j_call: TRBJ1-1
v_call: TRBV5-6
clone_size: NA
cdr3_aa: CASSLGQGMGSTEAFF
cdr3_nt: TGTGCCAGCAGCTTGGGACAGGGGATGGGTAGCACTGAAGCTTTCTTT

d_call: TRBD2
cdr3_length: 18
j_call: TRBJ2-7
v_call: TRBV28
clone_size: NA
cdr3_aa: CASSPPGLAGGQAYEQYF
cdr3_nt: TGTGCCAGCAGTCCCCCGGGACTAGCGGGAGGGCAAGCCTACGAGCAGTACTTC

d_call: TRBD1
cdr3_length: 18
j_call: TRBJ1-5
v_call: TRBV9
clone_size: NA
cdr3_aa: CASSDFRDSYRSDQPQHF
cdr3_nt: TGTGCCAGCAGCGATTTCCGGGACAGTTATAGGTCGGATCAGCCCCAGCATTTT

d_call: NA
cdr3_length: 15
j_call: TRBJ1-2
v_call: TRBV5-1
clone_size: NA
cdr3_aa: CASSLGDAANYGYTF
cdr3_nt: TGCGCCAGCAGCTTGGGCGACGCAGCTAACTATGGCTACACCTTC

d_call: NA
cdr3_length: 15
j_call: TRBJ1-2
v_call: TRBV5-6
clone_size: NA
cdr3_aa: CASSFRQVLNYGYTF
cdr3_nt: TGTGCCAGCAGCTTTCGACAGGTCCTTAACTATGGCTACACCTTC

d_call: NA
cdr3_length: 19
j_call: TRBJ2-6
v_call: TRBV5-1
clone_size: NA
cdr3_aa: CASSLEGTKGFSGANVLTF
cdr3_nt: TGCGCCAGCAGCTTGGAAGGAACCAAGGGGTTCTCTGGGGCCAACGTCCTGACTTTC